The TCR beta chain under discussion was sequenced for a study of human CD8 memory T cell subsets (dated by TCRdb to 2018 to 2020). With regard to the full study: The clonal relationships among stem-like (TSTEM), progenitor exhausted-like (TPEX) and effector memory CD8+ T cell subsets were assessed by comparing the TCRbeta repertoires of these subsets. Over 5 donors each provided TSTEM, TPEX and effector memory subsets, from which TCRbeta repertoires were obtained.

On this clonotype: Its recognized antigen is unknown.

Peripheral blood mononuclear cells were isolated from healthy donor buffy coats by density gradient separation. Negative magnetic separation using EasySep or MojoSort CD8+ T cell isolation kits was how the study enriched total CD8+ T cells. An RNeasy Mini Kit was used to extract total RNA from duplicate vials of fewer than 180,000 sorted CD8+ T cells per subset. The PBMCs were used either fresh or after being cryopreserved in fetal bovine serum with roughly 10% DMSO. Fluorescence-activated cell sorting on a FACSAria III was used to sort CD8+ T cell subsets to purity. The CDR3 runs 16 residues from the cysteine to the phenylalanine. The DNA is unrecorded. In the germline V gene, CDR1 corresponds to SGHRS and CDR2 to YFSETQ. A Human TCR Profiling Kit was used to prepare UMI-labeled 5' RACE TCRbeta libraries. Every TCRbeta library was prepared in parallel with an identical number of PCR cycles. Turning to the authors' computational methods: Each TCRbeta library contained between about 2,900 and 20,000 functional CDR3beta clonotypes. MIGEC 1.2.9 was used for UMI extraction and consensus assembly, with a minimum of three reads required per UMI. In-frame CDR3beta repertoires were extracted with MiXCR 3.0.3. After each sample was downsampled to 42,000 randomly selected UMIs, diversity metrics were computed in VDJtools 1.2.1. Repertoire overlap metrics D, R and F2 were calculated in VDJtools for the top 3,000 clones of each sample pair. TCRdb reprocessed the reads, reporting each CDR3 protein sequence once and no DNA. The V and J calls and clone size come from TCRdb's table, not from the authors' own analysis. In this sample's table one finds 6,000 to 9,000 distinct CDR3 sequences. Approximately 20% of the sample lies in the top ten.

What the research found in general, with its limitations: Sequencing was limited to TCRbeta chains, and the repertoire comparisons were based on a handful of donors analyzed with paired t-tests and Bonferroni correction. Similarly high normalized Shannon-Wiener diversity was shown by TSTEM and TPEX subsets, whereas comparatively lower diversity was seen in effector memory subsets. Although both stem-like subsets shared clonotypes with effector memory cells, the overlap between TSTEM and TPEX repertoires was minimal, suggesting distinct antigen spectra for the TSTEM and TPEX subsets. Based on Chao1 estimates, TSTEM subsets appeared to have greater repertoire diversity than TPEX subsets, which may reflect a broader range of specificities.

The chain employs TRBV5-1 and TRBJ2-1; there is no DNA to check the TCRdb D call of TRBD1. Sequenced: CD8+ T cells from PBMCs. The TCR originated in a human donor in good health. Here the CDR3 is given as CASSLGGPTSNNEQFF.